The source of this T cell receptor (beta chain) is a study of blood T cell repertoires in COVID-19. Germline loops: CDR1 SGDLS, CDR2 YYNGEE. The CDR3 consists of 17 residues. V shed 3 bases, J shed 4 bases, and the junction held 7 bases outside the gene matches. This clone was seen just once. Repertoires were generated with immunoSEQ multiplex PCR, while TCRdb's copy carries only in-frame clones and drops some. The data show around 170,000 clones, with about 82% seen just once and roughly 8.7% held by the top ten. This sequence was found in a woman aged 25-40 years who had recovered from COVID-19. The specimen was PBMCs or T cells enriched from blood (not recorded which). The J gene is TRBJ2-1, the V gene TRBV9; 13 positions match TRBD2. The CDR3 region has the DNA TGTGCCAGCAGCGCCCCACTGGGACTAGCGGGGTACAATGAGCAGTTCTTC. It translates to CASSAPLGLAGYNEQFF.